The 21 T cell receptor beta chains presented below share a single source sample, sequenced in a study of response to subunit inactivated influenza vaccine. TCRdb itself ran the RT-PCR reads through MiXCR, one entry per CDR3 protein. Of roughly 700,000 distinct CDR3 sequences listed, approximately 15% are singletons. Material: PBMCs from blood, obtained 14 to 15 days before vaccination. These receptors were taken from a man aged 45-65 years who received an inactivated influenza vaccine.

Only a few counts were recorded for this clonotype. The chain carries TRBV5-1 and TRBJ1-4; 9 positions agree with TRBD1. Trimming took 4 bases from V and 3 from J; bases not matched to a gene: 7. The CDR3 runs to 16 residues. Per the germline V gene, CDR1 is SGHRS and CDR2 is YFSETQ. CDR3 sequence: CASSGMGQGANEKLFF. For the CDR3, the DNA is TGCGCCAGCAGCGGGATGGGACAGGGCGCTAATGAAAAACTGTTTTTT.

This clonotype came up a few times. This chain joins TRBV6-2 or TRBV6-3 and TRBJ2-7, with 10 nucleotides matching TRBD1. V dropped 2 bases and J dropped 0; count of bases not matched to a gene: 7. This CDR3 region has 17 residues. Germline CDR1 reads MNHEY; CDR2 reads SVGEGT. The CDR3 sequence is CASSYPSTGGPSYEQYF. The CDR3 DNA follows: TGTGCCAGCAGTTACCCCTCGACAGGGGGCCCCTCCTACGAGCAGTACTTC.

This clonotype has a handful of counts. This sequence joins TRBV4-3 and TRBJ2-2; D is perhaps TRBD2 (6 bases). V lost 1 base and J lost 4, with 10 bases in between. The CDR3 contains 15 residues. Per the germline V gene, CDR1 is LGHNA and CDR2 is YSLEER. The CDR3 spells CASSQAGLSTGELFF. Written as DNA, the CDR3 is TGCGCCAGCAGCCAAGCGGGACTGAGCACCGGGGAGCTGTTTTTT.

This clonotype was found a few times. The chain recombines TRBV18 with TRBJ2-2; the match to TRBD1 covers 7 bases. Germline V gives CDR1 KGHSH, CDR2 LQKENI. CDR3 length equals 16 residues. Unmatched junction bases numbered 10, after V lost 6 bases and J lost 3 bases. CDR3 residues: CASSPKITGDTGELFF. CDR3 sequence (DNA): TGTGCCAGCTCCCCTAAGATCACAGGGGACACCGGGGAGCTGTTTTTT.

The rearrangement links TRBV30 to TRBJ1-2, with D unresolved. Germline V gene lookup returns CDR1 GTSNPN and CDR2 SVGIG (reference sequence). V gave up 4 bases and J gave up 5 bases, with 17 bases separating them. CDR3 size: 14 residues. The CDR3 loop reads CAWNWEREVYGYTF. In nucleotides, the CDR3 is TGTGCCTGGAACTGGGAGAGGGAAGTTTATGGCTACACCTTC.

In its sample, this clonotype was seen a few times. The CDR3 sequence: CSVEYRQGQGYTF. As DNA, the CDR3 is TGCAGCGTTGAGTATCGACAGGGACAGGGCTACACCTTC. V and J are TRBV29-1 and TRBJ1-2; 7 bases line up with TRBD1. The trim removed 3 bases at V and 8 bases at J, leaving 9 bases unmatched. Per germline, CDR1 SQVTM and CDR2 ANQGSEA. CDR3 length equals 13 residues.

The chain carries TRBV7-9 and TRBJ1-2; the D gene is possibly TRBD1 (5 bases). CDR1 and CDR2 from the germline V gene are SEHNR and FQNEAQ (reference sequence). The CDR3 is 13 residues long. The V and J ends lost 5 bases and 4 bases respectively, with 11 bases between them. For the CDR3, the DNA is TGTGCCAGCAGCAGCAGGGAGAGCTATGGCTACACCTTC. This gives the protein CASSSRESYGYTF.

This clonotype showed up many times. The chain couples TRBV7-9 to TRBJ2-1; D not certain. Trimming took 3 bases from V and 4 from J, leaving 4 bases between them. CDR1 is SEHNR and CDR2 is FQNEAQ in the germline V gene (reference sequence). CDR3 length: 12 residues. The CDR3 region is CASSFRYNEQFF. The CDR3 DNA follows: TGTGCCAGCAGCTTTCGATACAATGAGCAGTTCTTC.

This clonotype was counted only a few times. The chain recombines TRBV12-3 or TRBV12-4 with TRBJ2-4; TRBD1 or TRBD2 may be the D gene (5 bases each). The CDR3 extends over 17 amino acids. V was trimmed by 4 bases and J by 0 bases, leaving 16 bases between them. Here the CDR3 DNA reads TGTGCCAGCAGTTCCACCGGGGCCCACATAGCCAAAAACATTCAGTACTTC. As protein: CASSSTGAHIAKNIQYF.

Only a few counts were recorded for this clonotype. The genes are TRBV6-2 or TRBV6-3 and TRBJ1-5; 7 nucleotides align to TRBD1. V was clipped by 2 bases and J by 1 base; unmatched bases: 17. CDR1 is MNHEY, CDR2 SVGEGT, per germline. This CDR3 spans 20 amino acids. The CDR3 spells CASSYKSDRVDLPSNQPQHF. The CDR3 region has the DNA TGTGCCAGCAGTTACAAATCCGACAGGGTCGATTTACCAAGCAATCAGCCCCAGCATTTT.

V gene TRBV20-1 combines with J gene TRBJ2-1, with 7 positions matching TRBD2. The germline CDR1 and CDR2 sequences are DFQATT and SNEGSKA (reference sequence). With V trimmed by 0 bases and J by 3 bases, 5 bases remained unmatched. This CDR3 comprises 15 residues. The CDR3 coding sequence is TGCAGTGCTAGAGAGTCTAGCGGCCTCTACAATGAGCAGTTCTTC. It translates to CSARESSGLYNEQFF.

V usage is TRBV12-3 or TRBV12-4 and J usage is TRBJ2-1; 8 bases line up with TRBD1. The V segment lost 6 bases and the J segment 0 bases; nucleotides outside the gene matches: 10. The CDR3 consists of 17 residues. CDR3 in DNA: TGTGCCAGCAGCGGTGCCGGGGACAGGAGCTCCTACAATGAGCAGTTCTTC. Encoded protein: CASSGAGDRSSYNEQFF.

CDR3 DNA sequence: TGTGCCATCAGTGAAAACAGGGAGGACGAGCAGTACTTC. Residues: CAISENREDEQYF. V and J are TRBV10-3 and TRBJ2-7; tentatively, D is TRBD1 or TRBD2 (6 bases each). The germline V gene encodes CDR1 ENHRY and CDR2 SYGVKD. Trimming removed 3 bases from V and 5 bases from J, with 11 bases in between. The CDR3 runs 13 residues.

The CDR3 sequence is CASSTDNVNEKLFF. CDR3 nucleotide sequence: TGTGCCAGCAGTACGGACAACGTTAATGAAAAACTGTTTTTT. The chain recombines TRBV12-3 or TRBV12-4 with TRBJ1-4; D might be TRBD1 (5 bases). The CDR3 runs 14 residues. Trimming pared 5 bases from V and 4 bases from J, leaving 11 bases between.

The CDR3: CASSLKPGEQYF. In DNA, the CDR3 is TGTGCCAGCAGCTTAAAGCCGGGCGAGCAGTACTTC. This chain uses TRBV5-4 with TRBJ2-7; D is ambiguous. The CDR3 has 12 amino acids. CDR1 and CDR2 from the germline V gene are SGHNT and YYREEE (reference sequence). The V gene lost 2 bases and the J gene lost 6 bases, with 9 bases spanning the gap. Supplemented by reference TRBV5-4 and TRBJ2-7, the full variable domain reads ETGVTQSPTHLIKTRGQQVTLRCSSQSGHNTVSWYQQALGQGPQFIFQYYREEENGRGNFPPRFSGLQFPNYSSELNVNALELDDSALYLCASSLKPGEQYFGPGTRLTVT.

The table lists this clonotype with many counts. The gene calls are TRBV7-2 and TRBJ2-7; D not certain. Germline values: CDR1 SGHTA, CDR2 FQGNSA. V lost 6 bases to trimming and J lost 0 bases, with 18 bases between them. CDR3 length: 16 residues. CDR3 sequence (DNA): TGTGCCAGCAGTCAAGCCGCGACGGCTAGCTCCTACGAGCAGTACTTC. Translated: CASSQAATASSYEQYF.

This clonotype was picked up a small number of times. The chain is built from TRBV7-8 and TRBJ2-3; no clear D. The V end lost 1 base, the J end lost 5 bases, and 10 bases lay between the germline ends. The germline V gene has CDR1 SGHVS and CDR2 FQNEAQ. This CDR3 is 14 amino acids long. The CDR3, as DNA: TGTGCCAGCAGCTTAGTCGCTTCTGTAGATACGCAGTATTTT. Protein sequence: CASSLVASVDTQYF.

This clonotype appeared many times. This rearrangement joins TRBV21-1 to TRBJ1-3; the table assigns TRBD1, which was not confirmed against the DNA. TRBV21-1 represents a pseudogene. The CDR3 totals 19 residues. DNA of the CDR3: TGTGCCAGCAACCCTCGGGTTACAGGGGCCCCCTTCTCTGGAAACACCATATATTTT. As protein: CASNPRVTGAPFSGNTIYF.

The chain couples TRBV9 to TRBJ2-1, with 10 positions matching TRBD2. With V trimmed by 3 bases and J by 4 bases, 13 bases remained unmatched. Per germline, CDR1 SGDLS and CDR2 YYNGEE. The CDR3 covers 18 residues. The CDR3 is CASSASQSGRAAYNEQFF. The CDR3 nucleotides are TGTGCCAGCAGCGCTAGCCAGAGCGGGAGGGCCGCATACAATGAGCAGTTCTTC.

The chain employs TRBV7-9 and TRBJ2-1; D may be TRBD1 or TRBD2 (6 bases each). V was shortened by 7 bases and J by 4 bases, with 20 bases between the two germline ends. Germline CDR1 SEHNR, CDR2 FQNEAQ (reference sequence). The CDR3 covers 16 residues. CDR3 protein: CASTPGSGARYNEQFF. Written as DNA, the CDR3 is TGTGCCAGCACCCCGGGTTCGGGGGCGCGATACAATGAGCAGTTCTTC.

The table lists this clonotype with a few counts. This chain connects TRBV15 to TRBJ2-7, with 11 bases aligning to TRBD2. The trim removed 0 bases at V and 4 bases at J, leaving 5 bases unmatched. The CDR3 sequence is 16 residues long. The germline gives CDR1 LNHNV, CDR2 YYDKDF (reference sequence). The CDR3 nucleotides are TGTGCCACCAGCAGAGACCTAGCGGGAGGTCAGTACGAGCAGTACTTC. Residues: CATSRDLAGGQYEQYF.